The 2 T cell receptor beta chains reported below all come from one sample, sequenced in a study of radiotherapy plus CTLA-4 blockade in lung cancer. Sequencing was performed with immunoSEQ multiplex PCR; in TCRdb, only in-frame clones are kept and a portion is missing. The sample has 80,000 or so clones, about 78% seen once. The sample consisted of peripheral blood, taken from a patient treated with radiotherapy plus ipilimumab. These receptors were taken from a human donor with non-small cell lung cancer whose response to radiotherapy plus ipilimumab could not be evaluated. Some clones in this sample may be carry-over from other donors' samples.

The V gene is TRBV28, the J gene TRBJ1-1, with 7 bases fitting TRBD1. This CDR3 has 14 amino acids. The germline V gene encodes CDR1 MDHEN and CDR2 SYDVKM. The J segment lost 4 bases and the V segment lost 6 bases, leaving 8 bases of the junction unmatched. The CDR3 reads CASSGTTGSTEAFF. DNA of the CDR3: TGTGCCAGCAGCGGAACGACAGGGAGCACTGAAGCTTTCTTT.

The rearrangement links TRBV7-2 to TRBJ2-5, with TRBD2 matching 10 bases. CDR3 length: 15 residues. With 5 bases clipped from V and 2 bases from J, the junction kept 5 bases outside the gene matches. Germline-derived CDR1 and CDR2 are SGHTA and FQGNSA. CDR3 nucleotide sequence: TGTGCCAGCAGCAGGGGACTAGCGAAACAAGAGACCCAGTACTTC. This gives the protein CASSRGLAKQETQYF.